The 19 T cell receptor beta chains reported below all come from one sample, sequenced in a study of blood T cell repertoires in COVID-19. Sequencing was performed with immunoSEQ multiplex PCR; in TCRdb, only in-frame clones are kept and a portion is missing. The table shows 100,000 or so clones, with about 90% occurring only once. The specimen sequenced was peripheral blood. These receptors were obtained from a man aged 18 to 29 with acute or convalescent COVID-19.

The V call is TRBV2, the J call TRBJ1-5; D is uncertain. V lost 2 bases and J lost 4, with 6 bases in between. The CDR3 has 13 amino acids. Germline-derived CDR1 and CDR2 are SNHLY and FYNNEI. The CDR3 protein is CASSESRNQPQHF. The CDR3 nucleotides read TGTGCCAGCAGTGAATCGAGGAATCAGCCCCAGCATTTT. The variable domain in full, completed from reference TRBV2 and TRBJ1-5, reads EPEVTQTPSHQVTQMGQEVILRCVPISNHLYFYWYRQILGQKVEFLVSFYNNEISEKSEIFDDQFSVERPDGSNFTLKIRSTKLEDSAMYFCASSESRNQPQHFGDGTRLSIL.

The count of this clone is one. This chain joins TRBV7-8 and TRBJ2-7; 10 positions match TRBD2. The germline gives CDR1 SGHVS, CDR2 FQNEAQ. J gave up 4 bases and V 4 bases, and 4 bases lay outside the gene matches. This CDR3 has 14 residues. DNA for the CDR3: TGTGCCAGCAGCTCCAGCGGGGGGGCTTACGAGCAGTACTTC. It translates to CASSSSGGAYEQYF.

The chain joins TRBV10-3 to TRBJ2-7, with unresolved D. The CDR3 is 13 amino acids. Trimming took 4 bases from V and 9 from J, leaving 16 bases between them. CDR1 ENHRY and CDR2 SYGVKD come from the germline V gene. CDR3 sequence: CAISAPNQEGQYF. CDR3 nucleotide sequence: TGTGCCATCAGTGCCCCTAATCAGGAAGGGCAGTACTTC.

This clone was detected once. The V call is TRBV5-4, the J call TRBJ2-2; TRBD1 aligns across 7 bases. Losses at the gene ends were 5 bases for V and 4 bases for J; bases not matched to a gene: 11. Germline CDR1 reads SGHNT; CDR2 reads YYREEE (reference sequence). CDR3 size: 16 residues. CDR3 protein: CASRPDREGSTGELFF. The CDR3 DNA sequence: TGTGCCAGCAGACCTGACAGGGAAGGGAGCACCGGGGAGCTGTTTTTT. Full variable domain (missing parts from reference TRBV5-4 and TRBJ2-2): ETGVTQSPTHLIKTRGQQVTLRCSSQSGHNTVSWYQQALGQGPQFIFQYYREEENGRGNFPPRFSGLQFPNYSSELNVNALELDDSALYLCASRPDREGSTGELFFGEGSRLTVL.

This rearrangement joins TRBV19 to TRBJ1-5; D is perhaps TRBD1 (5 bases). V gave up 7 bases and J gave up 6 bases, with 19 bases separating them. This CDR3 comprises 15 residues. CDR1 LNHDA and CDR2 SQIVND come from the germline V gene (reference sequence). CDR3 nucleotides: TGTGCCAGTACCCCCCGGACGGGGGTAGGTCAGCCCCAGCATTTT. Its protein is CASTPRTGVGQPQHF.

J is TRBJ1-5 and V is TRBV15; 10 bases are shared with TRBD1. The CDR3 loop spans 18 amino acids. CDR1 and CDR2 from the germline V gene are LNHNV and YYDKDF (reference sequence). V trimming: 5 bases; J trimming: 0 bases; junction bases outside the gene matches: 10. CDR3 region: CATSGDRGLPDSNQPQHF. CDR3 in DNA: TGTGCCACCAGCGGGGACAGGGGCTTGCCCGATAGCAATCAGCCCCAGCATTTT. The entire variable domain, with the rest obtained from reference TRBV15 and TRBJ1-5, is as follows: DAMVIQNPRYQVTQFGKPVTLSCSQTLNHNVMYWYQQKSSQAPKLLFHYYDKDFNNEADTPDNFQSRRPNTSFCFLDIRSPGLGDTAMYLCATSGDRGLPDSNQPQHFGDGTRLSIL.

The chain is built from TRBV3-1 (or the pseudogene TRBV3-2) and TRBJ2-5, with D possibly being TRBD2 (5 bases). The V end lost 1 base, the J end lost 2 bases, and 8 bases lay between the germline ends. The CDR3 runs to 14 residues. From germline, CDR1 is LGHDT and CDR2 YNNKEL (reference sequence). The CDR3 DNA follows: TGTGCCAGCAGCCAAGCCGGGATTCAAGAGACCCAGTACTTC. Protein sequence: CASSQAGIQETQYF.

The chain has TRBV11-2 and TRBJ2-1; D remains ambiguous. The CDR3 length is 18 residues. Trimming took off 0 bases at V and 5 bases at J, with 20 bases between the two ends. Germline lookup yields CDR1 SGHAT and CDR2 FQNNGV. The CDR3 here is CASSLDDTRPISNNEQFF. The CDR3 bases are TGTGCCAGCAGCTTAGATGATACCAGGCCGATAAGCAACAATGAGCAGTTCTTC.

This clone was seen only once. The chain uses TRBV24-1 and TRBJ2-2, with TRBD2 as a possible D gene (6 bases). This CDR3 contains 16 residues. The germline gives CDR1 KGHDR, CDR2 SFDVKD. V shed 8 bases and J shed 6 bases, with 21 bases lying between them. The CDR3 DNA reads as TGTGCCACCACCATCTCCGGGAGTGGGTGGGCCGGGGAGCTGTTTTTT. It yields the protein CATTISGSGWAGELFF.

The J gene is TRBJ1-1, the V gene TRBV30; TRBD1 is a possible D gene (5 bases). CDR3 length: 13 residues. Trimming cost V 0 bases and J 5 bases, with 10 bases left between them. Germline V gene lookup returns CDR1 GTSNPN and CDR2 SVGIG (reference sequence). Written as DNA, the CDR3 is TGTGCCTGGAGTGTAAGCAGGGTGACTGAAGCTTTCTTT. This translates into CAWSVSRVTEAFF. The full variable domain, with the rest looked up from reference TRBV30 and TRBJ1-1, is SQTIHQWPATLVQPVGSPLSLECTVEGTSNPNLYWYRQAAGRGLQLLFYSVGIGQISSEVPQNLSASRPQDRQFILSSKKLLLSDSGFYLCAWSVSRVTEAFFGQGTRLTVV.

The chain couples TRBV10-2 to TRBJ1-1, with D perhaps matching TRBD1 (6 bases). V lost 6 bases, J lost 3 bases, and 17 bases lay in between. The CDR3 consists of 15 residues. The germline CDR1 and CDR2 sequences are WSHSY and SAAADI. The CDR3 bases are TGCGCCAGCAGGGTAAACAGGGTTTGGGACACTGAAGCTTTCTTT. Translated, it gives CASRVNRVWDTEAFF.

The chain has TRBV6-2 or TRBV6-3 and TRBJ1-4; possible D gene TRBD1, 5 bases. V was pared by 5 bases and J by 8 bases, with 15 bases between. The CDR3 consists of 14 residues. The germline CDR1 and CDR2 sequences are MNHEY and SVGEGT. For the CDR3, the DNA is TGTGCCAGCAGTCGTGGACGGGGGATGGAAAAACTGTTTTTT. Translation gives CASSRGRGMEKLFF.

The chain links TRBV2 to TRBJ1-5, with D unresolved. Germline V CDR1 and CDR2: SNHLY, FYNNEI. V was cut by 4 bases and J by 0 bases, with 10 bases left in between. The CDR3 totals 15 residues. The CDR3 loop reads CASSVTLDSNQPQHF. The CDR3 DNA follows: TGTGCCAGCAGTGTTACACTAGATAGCAATCAGCCCCAGCATTTT. The variable domain in full, with the rest retrieved from reference TRBV2 and TRBJ1-5, is EPEVTQTPSHQVTQMGQEVILRCVPISNHLYFYWYRQILGQKVEFLVSFYNNEISEKSEIFDDQFSVERPDGSNFTLKIRSTKLEDSAMYFCASSVTLDSNQPQHFGDGTRLSIL.

The chain joins TRBV13 to TRBJ2-5, with 7 bases identical to TRBD2. After removal of 2 bases from V and 2 bases from J, the junction contained 2 bases not matched to a gene. Germline CDR1 and CDR2: PRHDT and FYEKMQ (reference sequence). The CDR3 spans 14 residues. CDR3 sequence: CASSLNGGQETQYF. The CDR3 DNA reads TGTGCCAGCAGCTTAAACGGGGGGCAAGAGACCCAGTACTTC.

The CDR3, as DNA: TGCGCCAGCGCAAACAGGGGTCAAGAGACCCAGTACTTC. This gives the protein CASANRGQETQYF. This chain uses TRBV5-1 with TRBJ2-5; the match to TRBD1 covers 7 bases. The ends lost 7 bases at V and 2 bases at J; junction bases unmatched: 5. The germline CDR1 and CDR2 sequences are SGHRS and YFSETQ. CDR3 size: 13 residues.

This clone appeared once. The chain has TRBV19 and TRBJ1-1, with D possibly TRBD1 on 6 matching bases. Germline loops: CDR1 LNHDA, CDR2 SQIVND (reference sequence). The V gene lost 5 bases and the J gene lost 3 bases, with 16 bases spanning the gap. This CDR3 region has 15 residues. The CDR3 DNA reads as TGTGCCAGTAGTTCGGAGACAGGAGTGGACACTGAAGCTTTCTTT. This sequence encodes CASSSETGVDTEAFF.

CDR3 loop: CASSEWGGSGYEQYF. For the CDR3, the DNA is TGTGCCAGCAGTGAATGGGGGGGGTCGGGGTACGAGCAGTACTTC. The chain carries TRBV25-1 and TRBJ2-7; 7 nucleotides line up with TRBD2. Germline lookup yields CDR1 MGHDK and CDR2 SYGVNS. The J segment lost 4 bases and the V segment lost 1 base, leaving 7 bases of the junction unmatched. The CDR3 covers 15 residues.

V usage is TRBV6-5 and J usage is TRBJ1-1; possibly TRBD1 for D (5 bases). Trimming stripped 6 bases from V and 4 bases from J, with 12 bases between. From germline, CDR1 is MNHEY and CDR2 SVGAGI. The CDR3 totals 13 residues. CDR3: CASSLGGATEAFF. CDR3 nucleotides: TGTGCCAGCAGCTTGGGAGGGGCCACTGAAGCTTTCTTT.

In its sample, this clone was seen a few times. The V call is TRBV5-5, the J call TRBJ1-1; TRBD1 agrees at 7 bases. The CDR3 totals 13 residues. Germline loops: CDR1 SGHKS, CDR2 YYEKEE (reference sequence). The V and J ends lost 1 base and 7 bases, in that order; junction bases with no gene match: 4. Here the CDR3 reads CASSLYRGGEAFF. The CDR3 coding sequence is TGTGCCAGCAGCTTGTACAGGGGCGGTGAAGCTTTCTTT.